This TCR beta chain was found in a study of cytotoxic CD8 clonotypes in ibrutinib-treated CLL. Whole-study context: Investigators reported roughly 24 partial and 2 complete responses; after median approximately 63 months, approximately 15 patients remained remitted and roughly twelve progressed.

Study-wide results and limits: Sampling times (in sustained-remission versus progressing patients) were not the same. In comparison with age-matched healthy donors, baseline clonality was higher and tracked circulating CD8+ T-cell counts. Clonality increased at ibrutinib response, then returned toward baseline at progression.

The CDR3 loop spans 13 amino acids. The germline CDR1 and CDR2 sequences are SGHRS and YFSETQ. Trimming left V 2 bases short and J 6 bases short, with 9 bases between. With respect to this clone: Its antigen is unidentified.

TCRdb's copy holds only in-frame clones and misses some; the assay was immunoSEQ multiplex PCR. The table includes hundreds of thousands of clones, 60% to 75% detected once. The TCR sequence derives from a human donor with chronic lymphocytic leukemia. Material: PBMCs, obtained after 24 months of ibrutinib treatment. J is TRBJ2-1 and V is TRBV5-1, with D perhaps TRBD1 or TRBD2 (5 bases each). DNA for the CDR3: TGCGCCAGCAGCTTAAGAGGGGCCAATGAGCAGTTCTTC. This translates into CASSLRGANEQFF.